Listed below are T cell receptor beta chains from one sample, sequenced in a study of cytomegalovirus exposure and HLA in healthy donors. The method was immunoSEQ multiplex PCR; TCRdb's version includes in-frame clones alone and lacks a portion of them. This sample has 150,000 to 200,000 clones, with over 60% found just once. Sequencing was performed on PBMCs. Receptors originate from a male donor in good health and CMV-seronegative. Each CDR3 is given with its conserved first and last residue.

CASSWTMDSGNTIYF | TRBJ1-3 | TRBV11-2
CASSVTGQGNYGYTF | TRBJ1-2 | TRBV4-1
CASSVRLAGVAGELFF | TRBJ2-2 | TRBV9
CASSQDLSRGADTQYF | TRBJ2-3 | TRBV4-3
CASSSGGDRANEKLFF | TRBJ1-4 | TRBV6-6
CSVDPVYTGPETQYF | TRBJ2-5 | TRBV29-1
CASSSGIGRGPNTGELFF | TRBJ2-2 | TRBV7-2
CASTPDRGANEQFF | TRBJ2-1 | TRBV18
CASSRQEGIYNEQFF | TRBJ2-1 | TRBV5-1
CSVGDRGTRNTIYF | TRBJ1-3 | TRBV29-1
CASRYTGFGNTIYF | TRBJ1-3 | TRBV7-2
CASSRNTGSYSNQPQHF | TRBJ1-5 | TRBV2
CASSLQRGTQETQYF | TRBJ2-5 | TRBV4-2
CASSYVGGEDTQYF | TRBJ2-3 | TRBV6-5
CASSLRGWDGVHTGELFF | TRBJ2-2 | TRBV27
CASSSSGTSSYNEQFF | TRBJ2-1 | TRBV7-2
CAWSPTSGSEQFF | TRBJ2-1 | TRBV30
CASSQGHSSEAFF | TRBJ1-1 | TRBV6-1
CASSGSGGGYEQYF | TRBJ2-7 | TRBV5-8
CAWSGAAKETQYF | TRBJ2-5 | TRBV30
CASSLESPNYGYTF | TRBJ1-2 | TRBV5-1
CASSRERGGLMNTEAFF | TRBJ1-1 | TRBV25-1
CASSLGQGANIQYF | TRBJ2-4 | TRBV7-9
CASSAVAPTDTQYF | TRBJ2-3 | TRBV2
CASSPGTANYGYTF | TRBJ1-2 | TRBV28
CASSVGRLAGSDEQFF | TRBJ2-1 | TRBV9
CSVVRGTQYF | TRBJ2-5 | TRBV29-1
CASRGSFSTDTQYF | TRBJ2-3 | TRBV6-5
CASSGSYEQYF | . | TRBV6-6
CASKRGGNEQFF | TRBJ2-1 | TRBV2
CASSLGQGDGYTF | TRBJ1-2 | TRBV27
CASSSYANSPLHF | TRBJ1-6 | TRBV7-6
CASSMGLAGALYYNEQFF | TRBJ2-1 | TRBV19
CASSVYRGSSYNEQFF | TRBJ2-1 | TRBV5-4
CASSSPGQGAAGYTF | TRBJ1-2 | TRBV9
CASSPRKKGDEQYF | TRBJ2-7 | TRBV18
CASSEWTGAEQYF | TRBJ2-7 | TRBV7-6
CASSPPGMTEAFF | TRBJ1-1 | TRBV18
CASIDGLTDTQYF | TRBJ2-3 | TRBV27